This T cell receptor (beta chain) is drawn from a study of shared clonotypes between healthy human individuals. In the study overall: A donor's plate count was three for CD4 naive and three for CD4 memory; CD8 naive had two and CD8 memory one.

TCRdb keeps only in-frame clones here, not all; method: immunoSEQ multiplex PCR. The repertoire has about 670,000 clones, approximately 75% of them found once; the top ten carry approximately 1.8%. Notes on this clone: Its cognate antigen is unknown.

All participating donors were Caucasian adults from Nashville, Tennessee. The CDR3 consists of 17 residues. The V gene's germline CDR1 is SGHTA and CDR2 FQGNSA. J gave up 6 bases and V 5 bases, and 14 bases lay outside the gene matches. Points from the study as a whole: Some clonotypes were shared by all four sorted-subset donors, while others were not shared. The non-shared ones had lower generation probabilities than the shared ones.

The TCR sequence derives from a woman aged 30 to 39 in good health. V gene TRBV7-2 combines with J gene TRBJ1-2; 11 bases align to TRBD1. Sequencing was performed on memory CD4+ T cells sorted from blood. Documented subset: CD45RA-negative fraction. The CDR3 DNA sequence: TGTGCCAGCAGCGGTAGATCAATAGGACAGGGGGCGAATGGCTACACCTTC. This codes for CASSGRSIGQGANGYTF. The full variable domain, in which reference TRBV7-2 and TRBJ1-2 provide the parts outside the CDR3, is GAGVSQSPSNKVTEKGKDVELRCDPISGHTALYWYRQSLGQGLEFLIYFQGNSAPDKSGLPSDRFSAERTGGSVSTLTIQRTQQEDSAVYLCASSGRSIGQGANGYTFGSGTRLTVV.